The sequence of this T cell receptor (beta chain) was determined in a study of cytomegalovirus exposure and HLA in healthy donors. Trimming shortened V by 0 bases and J by 6 bases, and 9 bases separated the two germline ends. The germline CDR1 and CDR2 sequences are SGDLS and YYNGEE. The CDR3 consists of 14 residues. Findings and caveats of the study: A later analysis linked a missense DCLRE1C variant to TCR beta V- and J-gene trimming. In a later analysis, compared with equally common non-associated chains, HLA-associated beta chains were more expanded.

The PCR used 60 Vbeta and 13 Jbeta primers. TCRdb keeps only in-frame clones here, not all; method: immunoSEQ multiplex PCR. The data show under 95,000 clones, 6% to 9% seen once. Only a few counts were recorded for this clone. Its specificity is not known. Sequencing input: PBMCs. The V gene is TRBV9, the J gene TRBJ2-2; D is unclear. The receptor comes from a man over 45 in good health and CMV-seronegative. For the CDR3, the DNA is TGTGCCAGCAGCGTAGCTGCGTTACCCGGGGAGCTGTTTTTT. Protein: CASSVAALPGELFF.